One and the same sample provided the 23 T cell receptor beta chains below, sequenced in a study of CD8 T cells in Susac syndrome. An amount of RNA that ranged from roughly 0.5 to 1 ug was reverse transcribed with random hexamers. TCRdb re-analysed the immunoSEQ multiplex PCR reads in MiXCR, keeping a single row per CDR3 protein. The data hold 180,000 or so distinct CDR3 sequences, with about 95% observed a single time. The source material was CD4+ T cells from PBMCs. All receptors derive from a human donor with Susac syndrome.

The chain joins TRBV28 to TRBJ2-1, with TRBD1 as a possible D gene (7 bases). Trimming cost V 6 bases and J 6 bases, with 18 bases left between them. The CDR3 has 15 amino acids. In germline, CDR1 is MDHEN, CDR2 SYDVKM. The CDR3 DNA is TGTGCCAGCAGAACGCAGGGGGGTGGTGCCAATGAGCAGTTCTTC. Translating it yields CASRTQGGGANEQFF. The entire variable domain, with the rest obtained from reference TRBV28 and TRBJ2-1, is as follows: DVKVTQSSRYLVKRTGEKVFLECVQDMDHENMFWYRQDPGLGLRLIYFSYDVKMKEKGDIPEGYSVSREKKERFSLILESASTNQTSMYLCASRTQGGGANEQFFGPGTRLTVL.

CDR3 in DNA: TGTGCCAGTAGTGAAAGGGACAGGGATGAAGCTTTCTTT. Encoded protein: CASSERDRDEAFF. V gene TRBV19 combines with J gene TRBJ1-1, with TRBD1 matching over 9 bases. The ends lost 5 bases at V and 7 bases at J; junction bases unmatched: 5. Germline CDR1 and CDR2: LNHDA and SQIVND (reference sequence). This CDR3 is built from 13 residues.

The chain couples TRBV12-3 or TRBV12-4 to TRBJ2-1; no clear D gene. Trimming took off 6 bases at V and 7 bases at J, with 13 bases between the two ends. This CDR3 contains 13 residues. The DNA of the CDR3 is TGTGCCAGCAGCGACCTTAGCCGGAATGAGCAGTTCTTC. Its protein is CASSDLSRNEQFF.

CDR3: CASSQGTASGFSYEQYF. CDR3 sequence (DNA): TGTGCCAGCAGCCAAGGAACCGCTAGCGGGTTCTCCTACGAGCAGTACTTC. This chain links TRBV3-1 with TRBJ2-7; TRBD2 aligns across 8 bases. The trim removed 1 base at V and 0 bases at J, leaving 8 bases unmatched. Germline V gene sequence: CDR1 LGHDT, CDR2 YNNKEL (reference sequence). CDR3 length: 17 amino acids.

This clonotype was recorded only once. The CDR3 reads CASSRGAGSYGYTF. CDR3 sequence (DNA): TGTGCCAGCAGCCGAGGGGCAGGGAGCTATGGCTACACCTTC. The genes are TRBV2 and TRBJ1-2; D is perhaps TRBD1 (5 bases). V was shortened by 6 bases and J by 4 bases, with 15 bases between the two germline ends. Per germline, CDR1 SNHLY and CDR2 FYNNEI. This CDR3 has 14 residues.

This rearrangement joins TRBV29-1 to TRBJ1-1; possible D gene TRBD1, 5 bases. The CDR3 has 12 residues. The V end was cut by 7 bases, the J end by 0 bases, with 9 bases between. Germline V gives CDR1 SQVTM, CDR2 ANQGSEA. The CDR3 is CSAQGMNTEAFF. In DNA, the CDR3 is TGCAGCGCCCAGGGCATGAACACTGAAGCTTTCTTT.

The gene calls are TRBV3-1 and TRBJ2-5; D not resolved. V lost 1 base and J 4 bases, leaving 1 base between the germline ends. From germline, CDR1 is LGHDT and CDR2 YNNKEL (reference sequence). This CDR3 has 11 residues. The CDR3 region is CASSQVETQYF. CDR3 bases: TGTGCCAGCAGCCAAGTAGAGACCCAGTACTTC.

CDR3 loop: CSVAQPDMNYGYTF. CDR3 coding DNA: TGCAGCGTAGCACAACCGGACATGAACTATGGCTACACCTTC. This chain connects TRBV29-1 to TRBJ1-2; TRBD1 might be the D (5 bases). The germline gives CDR1 SQVTM, CDR2 ANQGSEA. V lost 6 bases and J lost 2, with 16 bases in between. The CDR3 is 14 amino acids. Together with reference TRBV29-1 and TRBJ1-2, the CDR3 gives the full variable domain: SAVISQKPSRDICQRGTSLTIQCQVDSQVTMMFWYRQQPGQSLTLIATANQGSEATYESGFVIDKFPISRPNLTFSTLTVSNMSPEDSSIYLCSVAQPDMNYGYTFGSGTRLTVV.

The CDR3 spells CASSPTRTGGGAEAFF. CDR3 in DNA: TGTGCCAGCTCACCAACCAGGACAGGAGGAGGGGCTGAAGCTTTCTTT. The chain employs TRBV18 and TRBJ1-1; 7 bases agree with TRBD1. Trimming took 2 bases from V and 6 from J; bases not matched to a gene: 12. The CDR3 is 16 amino acids. Germline V CDR1 and CDR2: KGHSH, LQKENI.

The genes are TRBV3-1 and TRBJ2-7, with D hard to call. The length of the CDR3 is 15 residues. Looked up from germline, CDR1 is LGHDT and CDR2 is YNNKEL (reference sequence). V was shortened by 4 bases and J by 2 bases, with 15 bases between the two germline ends. The CDR3 is CASSPTSERAYEQYF. CDR3 coding DNA: TGTGCCAGCAGCCCAACTTCTGAACGAGCCTACGAGCAGTACTTC.

The V and J genes are TRBV28 and TRBJ1-2; 8 bases agree with TRBD1. Per germline, CDR1 MDHEN and CDR2 SYDVKM. The V and J ends lost 6 bases and 6 bases, in that order; junction bases with no gene match: 9. CDR3 size: 14 residues. As DNA, the CDR3 is TGTGCCAGCAGCCGGACAGGGATCAGCCATGGCTACACCTTC. This codes for CASSRTGISHGYTF.

V gene TRBV29-1 combines with J gene TRBJ1-1, with 9 bases that match TRBD1. The CDR3 runs 15 residues. Germline assignment: CDR1 SQVTM and CDR2 ANQGSEA. Trimming cost V 6 bases and J 3 bases; bases outside gene matches: 11. In nucleotides, the CDR3 is TGCAGCGTAGGGGACAGGGAGGGCCGGGACACTGAAGCTTTCTTT. Its translation is CSVGDREGRDTEAFF.

This clonotype was detected once. The chain couples TRBV6-6 to TRBJ1-2; D might be TRBD1 (6 bases). CDR1 and CDR2 (germline): MNHNY, SVGAGI (reference sequence). Trimming took off 5 bases at V and 5 bases at J, with 9 bases between the two ends. This CDR3 spans 12 amino acids. DNA for the CDR3: TGTGCCAGCAGTGGGACACAGTATGGCTACACCTTC. Protein: CASSGTQYGYTF.

The chain carries TRBV19 and TRBJ1-2; D is possibly TRBD1 (5 bases). There are 12 residues in the CDR3. Trimming shortened V by 10 bases and J by 8 bases, and 17 bases separated the two germline ends. The germline V gene encodes CDR1 LNHDA and CDR2 SQIVND (reference sequence). CDR3 nucleotides: TGTGCCACCTCTTTGGGGGTAACGGGCTACACCTTC. It specifies CATSLGVTGYTF.

The rearrangement links TRBV6-2 or TRBV6-3 to TRBJ2-1; either TRBD1 or TRBD2 may fit D (5 bases each). V was pared by 0 bases and J by 0 bases, with 15 bases between. CDR1 and CDR2 (germline): MNHEY, SVGEGT. The CDR3 extends over 18 amino acids. In DNA form, the CDR3 reads TGTGCCAGCAGTTACTCGAAGTCCGGGACCAGCTCCTACAATGAGCAGTTCTTC. Translation gives CASSYSKSGTSSYNEQFF.

CDR3 protein: CSAWKQESTDTQYF. Written as DNA, the CDR3 is TGCAGTGCGTGGAAACAGGAAAGCACAGATACGCAGTATTTT. The genes are TRBV20-1 and TRBJ2-3, with a possible D match to TRBD1 (5 bases). The CDR3 is 14 residues long. Germline V gene lookup returns CDR1 DFQATT and CDR2 SNEGSKA (reference sequence). V lost 6 bases, J lost 0 bases, and 13 bases lay in between.

The V gene is TRBV30, the J gene TRBJ2-3, with no clear D. CDR3 length: 12 residues. Germline V lookup: CDR1 GTSNPN, CDR2 SVGIG (reference sequence). Trimming shortened V by 4 bases and J by 0 bases, and 5 bases separated the two germline ends. In DNA, the CDR3 is TGTGCCTGGACTGGTAGCACAGATACGCAGTATTTT. Its translation: CAWTGSTDTQYF.

The chain has TRBV7-6 and TRBJ2-5; D is undetermined. The germline CDR1 and CDR2 sequences are SGHVS and FNYEAQ. This CDR3 is 15 amino acids long. Trimming cost V 0 bases and J 2 bases, with 10 bases left between them. Here the CDR3 reads CASSLALGRQETQYF. CDR3 in DNA: TGTGCCAGCAGCTTAGCGCTCGGACGGCAAGAGACCCAGTACTTC.

The V call is TRBV19, the J call TRBJ1-5; D is possibly TRBD1 (5 bases). From germline, CDR1 is LNHDA and CDR2 SQIVND (reference sequence). The CDR3 covers 16 residues. V lost 3 bases, J lost 4 bases, and 16 bases lay in between. The CDR3 coding sequence is TGTGCCAGTAGTATTAATATTGGGACCGATAATCAGCCCCAGCATTTT. It translates to CASSINIGTDNQPQHF.

V gene TRBV7-9 combines with J gene TRBJ2-7; TRBD1 agrees at 11 bases. The germline gives CDR1 SEHNR, CDR2 FQNEAQ (reference sequence). V lost 4 bases to trimming and J lost 6 bases; unmatched junction nucleotides: 8. This CDR3 has 15 residues. For the CDR3, the DNA is TGTGCCAGCAGCTGGACAGGGGGCGCGGTAAGCGAGCAGTACTTC. Its translation is CASSWTGGAVSEQYF. Full variable domain (rest looked up from reference TRBV7-9 and TRBJ2-7): DTGVSQNPRHKITKRGQNVTFRCDPISEHNRLYWYRQTLGQGPEFLTYFQNEAQLEKSRLLSDRFSAERPKGSFSTLEIQRTEQGDSAMYLCASSWTGGAVSEQYFGPGTRLTVT.

This chain connects TRBV7-2 to TRBJ1-2; TRBD1 might be the D (5 bases). V was trimmed by 0 bases and J by 4 bases, leaving 12 bases between them. Germline-derived CDR1 and CDR2 are SGHTA and FQGNSA. This CDR3 is 15 amino acids long. The CDR3 spells CASSLAREHVYGYTF. The CDR3 DNA sequence: TGTGCCAGCAGCTTAGCCAGGGAACATGTCTATGGCTACACCTTC.

The chain joins TRBV28 to TRBJ1-1; D ambiguous. Germline V gene lookup returns CDR1 MDHEN and CDR2 SYDVKM. This CDR3 is built from 12 residues. Trimming removed 3 bases from V and 5 bases from J, with 7 bases in between. The CDR3, as DNA: TGTGCCAGCAGTTTTTTACGGACTGAAGCTTTCTTT. This encodes CASSFLRTEAFF. Together with reference TRBV28 and TRBJ1-1, the CDR3 gives the full variable domain: DVKVTQSSRYLVKRTGEKVFLECVQDMDHENMFWYRQDPGLGLRLIYFSYDVKMKEKGDIPEGYSVSREKKERFSLILESASTNQTSMYLCASSFLRTEAFFGQGTRLTVV.

The sample holds one count of this clonotype. This sequence joins TRBV3-1 and TRBJ1-4; TRBD1 agrees at 7 bases. The CDR3 runs to 14 residues. J was trimmed by 5 bases and V by 4 bases; bases with no gene match: 4. Germline CDR1 reads LGHDT; CDR2 reads YNNKEL (reference sequence). The CDR3 here is CASSPQGRNEKLFF. CDR3 coding DNA: TGTGCCAGCAGCCCACAGGGGCGCAATGAAAAACTGTTTTTT.